Sequencing of this T cell receptor (beta chain) was carried out in a study of T cell responses to AZD1222 COVID-19 vaccine. Findings and caveats of the study: Researchers took repertoire samples only after the peak T cell response had come. Clonal diversity was possibly underestimated, and white British individuals and females predominated among donors.

The CDR3 runs to 15 residues. With 4 bases clipped from V and 4 bases from J, the junction kept 12 bases outside the gene matches. Germline V gives CDR1 GTSNPN, CDR2 SVGIG (reference sequence). Sequenced by immunoSEQ multiplex PCR; TCRdb stores in-frame clones only, minus some. Of 110,000 to 150,000 clones detected, 88% appear once; the ten largest clones hold approximately 2.8%. About this clone itself: The antigen is not known.

The source is an adult who received the AZD1222 COVID-19 vaccine. Specimen: peripheral blood, collected 28 days after the second AZD1222 dose. This sequence joins TRBV30 and TRBJ2-7, with 8 positions matching TRBD2. CDR3 sequence (DNA): TGTGCCTGGAAAAAACCGGGACTAGAAAGTTACGAGCAGTACTTC. Amino acids: CAWKKPGLESYEQYF.